The 16 T cell receptor beta chains below come from one sample, sequenced in a study of blood T cells in healthy people across ages. A J-beta primer mix and a sample-barcoded 5' primer were used in a second PCR of about 7 to 12 cycles. TCRdb reprocessed the 5' RACE reads via MiXCR and lists one record per CDR3 protein. The data hold around 820,000 distinct CDR3 sequences, with roughly 25% observed a single time. These data were also filed under a second study, of T cells of mothers and their children.

Input material: blood. The receptors shown here come from a boy aged 10-17 years in good health.

The J gene is TRBJ1-1, the V gene TRBV20-1; tentatively, D is TRBD1 (5 bases). The CDR3 runs 17 residues. Germline V gives CDR1 DFQATT, CDR2 SNEGSKA (reference sequence). The V end lost 5 bases, the J end lost 6 bases, and 28 bases lay between the germline ends. CDR3 DNA: TGCAGTGCTCTCGGGGGTGCGGCGGCTAAGTGGCTTTCTGAAGCTTTCTTT. This gives the protein CSALGGAAAKWLSEAFF.

This clonotype was picked up a small number of times. This chain uses TRBV12-3 or TRBV12-4 with TRBJ1-1; D is perhaps TRBD1 (5 bases). Trimming took off 6 bases at V and 3 bases at J, with 11 bases between the two ends. The CDR3 length is 13 residues. CDR3: CASRSGGYTEAFF. The CDR3 DNA follows: TGTGCCAGCAGATCTGGGGGGTACACTGAAGCTTTCTTT.

Notes on this clonotype: Without the conserved terminal phenylalanine or tryptophan, this CDR3 likely stems from a read error. The rearrangement links TRBV29-1 to TRBJ1-1; no firm D call. This CDR3 spans 12 amino acids. Germline V gene lookup returns CDR1 SQVTM and CDR2 ANQGSEA. V lost 3 bases to trimming and J lost 1 base, with 6 bases between them. The CDR3 loop is CSVDLENTEAFI. CDR3 bases: TGCAGCGTTGACCTAGAGAACACTGAAGCTTTCATT.

The chain links TRBV29-1 to TRBJ2-5; D is perhaps TRBD1 (6 bases). CDR1 is SQVTM, CDR2 ANQGSEA, per germline. Between the trimmed V and J ends, which lost 3 bases and 4 bases, there was a span of 15 bases. CDR3 length equals 14 residues. The CDR3 sequence: CSVDFGPRGETQYF. The CDR3 region has the DNA TGCAGCGTTGATTTCGGGCCCAGGGGAGAGACCCAGTACTTC.

The rearrangement joins TRBV7-8 to TRBJ2-5; D gene ambiguous. The last part of the DNA fits TRBJ2-7 better; the J call may be wrong. Germline CDR1 and CDR2: SGHVS and FQNEAQ. This CDR3 has 12 amino acids. The CDR3 spells CASSPHDYEQYF. The CDR3 DNA is TGTGCCAGCAGCCCACACGACTACGAGCAGTACTTC.

This clonotype occurred many times. The rearrangement joins TRBV11-2 to TRBJ2-7, with no clear D. CDR1 is SGHAT and CDR2 is FQNNGV in the germline V gene. V was pared by 3 bases and J by 2 bases, with 11 bases between. CDR3 length: 14 amino acids. The chain's CDR3 is CASSLGSGAYEQYF. In DNA form, the CDR3 reads TGTGCCAGCAGCTTGGGTTCTGGGGCCTACGAGCAGTACTTC.

This clonotype has only a few counts. The chain uses TRBV6-5 and TRBJ2-3; D not resolved. Between the trimmed V and J ends, which lost 6 bases and 0 bases, there was a span of 10 bases. Germline V CDR1 and CDR2: MNHEY, SVGAGI. The CDR3 length is 14 residues. The CDR3 coding sequence is TGTGCCAGCAGAGGGATCTCGAGCACAGATACGCAGTATTTT. It translates to CASRGISSTDTQYF.

This chain links TRBV11-2 with TRBJ2-5, with D perhaps given as TRBD1 or TRBD2 (5 bases each). CDR3 length: 17 amino acids. With 3 bases removed from V and 3 bases from J, the gap between germline ends came to 20 bases. Germline CDR1 is SGHAT and CDR2 is FQNNGV. The CDR3 nucleotides are TGTGCCAGCAGCTTCCCCCCCTCATGGGGGTCTGAAGAGACCCAGTACTTC. Protein sequence: CASSFPPSWGSEETQYF. The variable domain in full, completed from reference TRBV11-2 and TRBJ2-5, reads EAGVAQSPRYKIIEKRQSVAFWCNPISGHATLYWYQQILGQGPKLLIQFQNNGVVDDSQLPKDRFSAERLKGVDSTLKIQPAKLEDSAVYLCASSFPPSWGSEETQYFGPGTRLLVL.

The CDR3 reads CSASGQGRSPLHF. In DNA form, the CDR3 reads TGCAGTGCCTCCGGACAGGGGAGGTCACCCCTCCACTTT. This sequence joins TRBV20-1 and TRBJ1-6; 9 bases are a match to TRBD1. The J segment lost 10 bases and the V segment lost 6 bases, leaving 7 bases of the junction unmatched. Germline-derived CDR1 and CDR2 are DFQATT and SNEGSKA (reference sequence). This CDR3 has 13 amino acids.

This clonotype was seen only a few times. The germline gene is not matched at one end of the junction; a read error may be the cause. The J gene is TRBJ1-4, the V gene TRBV19; 8 bases agree with TRBD1. This CDR3 has 15 residues. Per the germline V gene, CDR1 is LNHDA and CDR2 is SQIVND (reference sequence). CDR3 DNA sequence: TGCGCCAGTAGTCCATCACAGGGGGTACTTGAAAAACTGTTTTTT. This gives the protein CASSPSQGVLEKLFF.

This chain joins TRBV12-3 or TRBV12-4 and TRBJ2-7, with 7 bases that match TRBD1. V shed 4 bases, J shed 3 bases, and the junction held 6 bases outside the gene matches. This CDR3 spans 14 amino acids. The CDR3: CASSSRQGHYEQYF. The CDR3 DNA follows: TGTGCCAGCAGTTCACGACAGGGACACTACGAGCAGTACTTC.

V usage is TRBV20-1 and J usage is TRBJ2-7, with TRBD2 matching 8 bases. With V trimmed by 3 bases and J by 2 bases, 6 bases remained unmatched. This CDR3 is built from 14 residues. Germline CDR1 is DFQATT and CDR2 is SNEGSKA (reference sequence). The CDR3 sequence is CSARTGTRTYEQYF. The CDR3 DNA follows: TGCAGTGCTAGGACGGGGACTAGGACCTACGAGCAGTACTTC.

The chain is built from TRBV15 and TRBJ2-1; no definite D call. CDR1 is LNHNV, CDR2 YYDKDF, per germline (reference sequence). V was trimmed by 0 bases and J by 6 bases, leaving 15 bases between them. The CDR3 loop spans 16 amino acids. Written as DNA, the CDR3 is TGTGCCACCAGCAGAGATGGGTCTTTGTCGGCCAATGAGCAGTTCTTC. Protein product: CATSRDGSLSANEQFF.

The chain has TRBV12-3 or TRBV12-4 and TRBJ1-2; D gene unclear. This CDR3 has 11 residues. The V gene lost 7 bases and the J gene lost 7 bases, with 10 bases spanning the gap. This CDR3 reads CASTGETGYTF. For the CDR3, the DNA is TGTGCCAGCACCGGGGAGACTGGCTACACCTTC.

This clonotype was counted only a few times. This rearrangement joins TRBV29-1 to TRBJ2-5; no clear D. This CDR3 contains 13 residues. CDR1 and CDR2 from the germline V gene are SQVTM and ANQGSEA. V lost 1 base, J lost 0 bases, and 6 bases lay in between. Here the CDR3 reads CSVEGSYQETQYF. The CDR3 coding sequence is TGCAGCGTTGAAGGATCGTACCAAGAGACCCAGTACTTC.

The sample holds a few counts of this clonotype. The rearrangement joins TRBV7-9 to TRBJ1-1; 7 bases agree with TRBD1. Looked up from germline, CDR1 is SEHNR and CDR2 is FQNEAQ (reference sequence). This CDR3 region has 14 residues. V lost 7 bases, J lost 5 bases, and 10 bases stayed unmatched. CDR3 sequence reads: CASTRQGGYTEAFF. The CDR3 bases are TGTGCCAGCACCCGACAGGGAGGGTATACTGAAGCTTTCTTT.